The 22 T cell receptor beta chains reported below all come from one sample, sequenced in a study of blood T cell repertoires in COVID-19. This table comes from immunoSEQ multiplex PCR, and its TCRdb copy is limited to in-frame clones, with some not included. This table has approximately 220,000 clones, over 75% appearing once. The specimen sequenced was PBMCs or T cells enriched from blood (not recorded which). Receptors were obtained from a woman under 30 in a cohort exposed to, infected with or recovered from COVID-19 (not recorded which).

V usage is TRBV7-9 and J usage is TRBJ2-7; the match to TRBD2 covers 12 bases. This CDR3 region has 16 residues. Germline CDR1 SEHNR, CDR2 FQNEAQ (reference sequence). Trimming removed 5 bases from V and 2 bases from J; junction bases left unmatched: 7. The chain's CDR3 is CASSARTSGVPYEQYF. The CDR3 bases are TGTGCCAGCAGCGCCCGGACTAGCGGGGTTCCCTACGAGCAGTACTTC. Drawing the rest from reference TRBV7-9 and TRBJ2-7, the complete variable domain is DTGVSQNPRHKITKRGQNVTFRCDPISEHNRLYWYRQTLGQGPEFLTYFQNEAQLEKSRLLSDRFSAERPKGSFSTLEIQRTEQGDSAMYLCASSARTSGVPYEQYFGPGTRLTVT.

The chain joins TRBV7-9 to TRBJ2-7; the D is unclear. Per the germline V gene, CDR1 is SEHNR and CDR2 is FQNEAQ (reference sequence). The CDR3 totals 13 residues. V lost 4 bases and J lost 3, with 10 bases in between. The CDR3 protein is CASSSPASYEQYF. CDR3 coding DNA: TGTGCCAGCAGCTCGCCGGCTAGCTACGAGCAGTACTTC.

Only one count was recorded for this clone. The chain links TRBV6-5 to TRBJ1-6; D remains ambiguous. The length of the CDR3 is 14 residues. Germline-derived CDR1 and CDR2 are MNHEY and SVGAGI. V dropped 6 bases and J dropped 0 bases, with 6 bases sitting between them. CDR3 amino acids: CASRASSYNSPLHF. CDR3 DNA: TGTGCCAGCAGGGCCAGCTCCTATAATTCACCCCTCCACTTT.

This clone appeared a single time. This chain joins TRBV28 and TRBJ2-3; 8 bases line up with TRBD2. Germline V gives CDR1 MDHEN, CDR2 SYDVKM. The CDR3 has 15 amino acids. The junction had 5 bases not matched to a gene; V was cut back by 4 bases and J by 2 bases. The CDR3 nucleotides are TGTGCCAGCAGTTCCCAGCGGGGGCACACAGATACGCAGTATTTT. As protein: CASSSQRGHTDTQYF.

The CDR3 sequence: CASSSQTSGGREQYF. The CDR3 DNA reads TGTGCCAGCAGCTCCCAGACTAGCGGGGGGCGGGAGCAGTACTTC. The rearrangement links TRBV11-2 to TRBJ2-7; TRBD2 aligns across 13 bases. V lost 4 bases, J lost 7 bases, and 7 bases stayed unmatched. This CDR3 comprises 15 residues. Germline CDR1 is SGHAT and CDR2 is FQNNGV.

This sequence joins TRBV11-2 and TRBJ2-7; 9 bases align to TRBD1. There are 15 residues in the CDR3. J was trimmed by 2 bases and V by 3 bases; bases with no gene match: 5. Germline values: CDR1 SGHAT, CDR2 FQNNGV. The CDR3 loop is CASSLDRGPTYEQYF. CDR3 DNA sequence: TGTGCCAGCAGCTTGGACAGGGGTCCAACCTACGAGCAGTACTTC.

The chain uses TRBV28 and TRBJ1-2; weak D call: TRBD1 (6 bases). The V end was cut by 6 bases, the J end by 4 bases, with 12 bases between. CDR1 is MDHEN and CDR2 is SYDVKM in the germline V gene. This CDR3 contains 13 residues. The CDR3 DNA reads as TGTGCCAGCAGACCTCGGGGGGCCTATGGCTACACCTTC. Its protein is CASRPRGAYGYTF.

The gene calls are TRBV3-1 (or the pseudogene TRBV3-2) and TRBJ2-1; 8 bases fit TRBD2. Germline V gives CDR1 LGHDT, CDR2 YNNKEL (reference sequence). V lost 0 bases, J lost 4 bases, and 8 bases stayed unmatched. CDR3 length: 17 residues. CDR3 DNA sequence: TGTGCCAGCAGCCAAGAGTGGACGGGGGGGCAATACAATGAGCAGTTCTTC. Protein product: CASSQEWTGGQYNEQFF.

This clone was picked up one time. The chain carries TRBV4-2 and TRBJ2-7; TRBD2 might be the D (5 bases). Germline CDR1 reads LGHNA; CDR2 reads YNFKEQ. The CDR3 covers 16 residues. Trimming took off 5 bases at V and 6 bases at J, with 23 bases between the two ends. DNA of the CDR3: TGTGCCAGCAGCGCCTTACTTTCCGGGAACAAGGGCGAGCAGTACTTC. Protein product: CASSALLSGNKGEQYF.

This chain joins TRBV5-1 and TRBJ2-1, with D possibly TRBD2 on 6 matching bases. Per the germline V gene, CDR1 is SGHRS and CDR2 is YFSETQ. Trimming stripped 5 bases from V and 4 bases from J, with 16 bases between. This CDR3 has 15 amino acids. The CDR3 bases are TGCGCCAGCAGATCCAGCCTAGCGAGTTACAATGAGCAGTTCTTC. Translation gives CASRSSLASYNEQFF.

The rearrangement joins TRBV10-2 to TRBJ1-2; 7 bases line up with TRBD1. After removal of 4 bases from V and 8 bases from J, the junction contained 10 bases not matched to a gene. The CDR3 is made up of 14 amino acids. Germline V gene lookup returns CDR1 WSHSY and CDR2 SAAADI. The CDR3 sequence: CASSVQGTPRGYTF. The CDR3 coding sequence is TGCGCCAGCAGTGTACAGGGGACCCCACGAGGCTACACCTTC.

This sequence joins TRBV15 and TRBJ1-1; D is possibly TRBD1 (6 bases). V shed 5 bases and J shed 7 bases, with 11 bases lying between them. Germline assignment: CDR1 LNHNV and CDR2 YYDKDF (reference sequence). The CDR3 runs to 12 residues. The CDR3 DNA reads as TGTGCCACCAGCGTGGGACACCTTGAAGCTTTCTTT. Amino acid sequence: CATSVGHLEAFF.

The gene calls are TRBV7-9 and TRBJ1-1; unclear D gene. Germline-derived CDR1 and CDR2 are SEHNR and FQNEAQ (reference sequence). The CDR3 consists of 12 residues. V shed 7 bases and J shed 5 bases, with 11 bases lying between them. The CDR3 loop is CASIEGGTEAFF. The CDR3 DNA follows: TGTGCCAGCATTGAGGGTGGTACTGAAGCTTTCTTT.

The DNA of the CDR3 is TGTGCCAGTAGTAGTTGGCTCCTCTACGAGCAGTACTTC. Amino acid sequence: CASSSWLLYEQYF. V and J are TRBV19 and TRBJ2-7; D remains unclear. V lost 4 bases, J lost 3 bases, and 10 bases lay in between. This CDR3 region has 13 residues. The germline gives CDR1 LNHDA, CDR2 SQIVND (reference sequence). Complete variable domain (other parts from reference TRBV19 and TRBJ2-7): DGGITQSPKYLFRKEGQNVTLSCEQNLNHDAMYWYRQDPGQGLRLIYYSQIVNDFQKGDIAEGYSVSREKKESFPLTVTSAQKNPTAFYLCASSSWLLYEQYFGPGTRLTVT.

This chain links TRBV27 with TRBJ1-2, with a possible D match to TRBD1 (5 bases). The CDR3 sequence is 14 residues long. V lost 5 bases and J 2 bases, leaving 12 bases between the germline ends. Germline assignment: CDR1 MNHEY and CDR2 SMNVEV (reference sequence). CDR3 protein: CASSPAGRNYGYTF. The CDR3 bases are TGTGCCAGCAGTCCTGCAGGGCGGAACTATGGCTACACCTTC.

The chain is built from TRBV7-9 and TRBJ2-5; the D gene is possibly TRBD1 (6 bases). V shed 5 bases and J shed 6 bases, with 16 bases lying between them. This CDR3 comprises 14 residues. Looked up from germline, CDR1 is SEHNR and CDR2 is FQNEAQ (reference sequence). The CDR3 bases are TGTGCCAGCAGCGAACAGGGTCGCAAAAAGACCCAGTACTTC. This gives the protein CASSEQGRKKTQYF.

This clone was seen a few times. The chain has TRBV7-3 and TRBJ2-5, with TRBD2 matching 9 bases. Unmatched junction bases numbered 3, after V lost 2 bases and J lost 5 bases. The CDR3 covers 14 residues. Germline CDR1 SGHTA, CDR2 FQGTGA. The DNA for the CDR3 is TGTGCCAGCAGCTTAGGGACTAGCCCTGAGACCCAGTACTTC. Amino acid sequence: CASSLGTSPETQYF. Together with reference TRBV7-3 and TRBJ2-5, the CDR3 gives the full variable domain: GAGVSQTPSNKVTEKGKYVELRCDPISGHTALYWYRQSLGQGPEFLIYFQGTGAADDSGLPNDRFFAVRPEGSVSTLKIQRTERGDSAVYLCASSLGTSPETQYFGPGTRLLVL.

The rearrangement joins TRBV19 to TRBJ2-7; TRBD2 agrees at 8 bases. Germline trimming cut 3 bases from V and 4 bases from J; bases unmatched to any gene: 2. This CDR3 region has 13 residues. The germline CDR1 and CDR2 sequences are LNHDA and SQIVND (reference sequence). CDR3 sequence reads: CASSIGRAYEQYF. Written as DNA, the CDR3 is TGTGCCAGTAGTATCGGGAGGGCATACGAGCAGTACTTC.

V is TRBV15 and J is TRBJ1-1; D gene ambiguous. In germline, CDR1 is LNHNV, CDR2 YYDKDF (reference sequence). This CDR3 contains 13 residues. V was trimmed by 8 bases and J by 7 bases, leaving 17 bases between them. Here the CDR3 reads CATALRTDLEAFF. In nucleotides, the CDR3 is TGTGCCACCGCACTTAGGACTGACCTTGAAGCTTTCTTT.

The chain recombines TRBV9 with TRBJ2-1; possible D gene TRBD2, 6 bases. V was clipped by 0 bases and J by 7 bases, with 14 bases between them. CDR1 is SGDLS and CDR2 is YYNGEE in the germline V gene. The CDR3 spans 15 residues. The CDR3 sequence: CASSVAGLGRNEQFF. CDR3 in DNA: TGTGCCAGCAGCGTAGCCGGTCTGGGGAGGAATGAGCAGTTCTTC.

The V gene is TRBV2, the J gene TRBJ1-1; tentative D call: TRBD1 (5 bases). This CDR3 has 14 amino acids. Germline V gene lookup returns CDR1 SNHLY and CDR2 FYNNEI. With 5 bases removed from V and 1 base from J, the gap between germline ends came to 11 bases. The CDR3 DNA is TGTGCCAGCAGTCTCAGGGAGGGGAACACTGAAGCTTTCTTT. It specifies CASSLREGNTEAFF.

The V gene is TRBV4-1, the J gene TRBJ2-1; 10 nucleotides align to TRBD2. The CDR3 covers 18 residues. Germline V gives CDR1 MGHRA, CDR2 YSYEKL. V gave up 3 bases and J gave up 1 base; unmatched junction bases: 9. DNA of the CDR3: TGCGCCAGCAGCCACGGATTAGCGGGGGGAGGGTCCTACAATGAGCAGTTCTTC. Amino acid sequence: CASSHGLAGGGSYNEQFF.